This TCR beta chain was captured in a study of cytomegalovirus exposure and HLA in healthy donors. In the study overall: Tens of millions of unique TCRs, all from HLA-typed donors, were included in an early release of the data.

The CDR3 covers 13 residues. J was trimmed by 8 bases and V by 5 bases; bases with no gene match: 4. Germline CDR1 reads SGHTA; CDR2 reads FQGTGA. Points on this clone: The antigen is not known.

The PCR made use of 60 Vbeta and 13 Jbeta primers. Per the study methods: Among the unique TCR beta chains that a later analysis counted, around 82 million in all, approximately 12 million were shared. Profiled with immunoSEQ multiplex PCR; TCRdb holds only in-frame clones, not every one. V, J and clone size are those of that table, while D and trimming were read from the DNA. The repertoire includes 100,000 or so clones, approximately 66% of them detected once, and roughly a tenth sits in the top ten. Study-level results: Generally TCR sequences proved uncommon, though certain public TCRs appeared in numerous donors.

The sequenced material came from PBMCs. The J gene is TRBJ2-2, the V gene TRBV7-3; 8 nucleotides line up with TRBD1. The receptor was isolated from a man between 35 and 55 years old in good health and CMV-seropositive. The CDR3 coding sequence is TGTGCCAGCAGCGCGACAGGGGCGGGGGAGCTGTTTTTT. Translation gives CASSATGAGELFF. The whole variable domain, filled in from reference TRBV7-3 and TRBJ2-2, reads GAGVSQTPSNKVTEKGKYVELRCDPISGHTALYWYRQSLGQGPEFLIYFQGTGAADDSGLPNDRFFAVRPEGSVSTLKIQRTERGDSAVYLCASSATGAGELFFGEGSRLTVL.